These T cell receptor beta chains were read from a single sample in a study of blood T cell repertoires in COVID-19. Generated by immunoSEQ multiplex PCR, the TCRdb table keeps only in-frame clones and is missing some. The sample holds about 170,000 clones, roughly 89% seen once. Input material: peripheral blood. The receptors were gathered from a woman aged 50 to 65 with acute or convalescent COVID-19. The CDR3 runs from the conserved cysteine through the conserved F or W. D genes are given only for firm matches. Clone sizes are given selectively: once, few, many, or a class where the clone is expanded.

cdr3_length	d_call	v_call	j_call	clone_size	cdr3_aa	cdr3_nt
17	TRBD1	TRBV7-2	TRBJ1-5	NA	CASSLWGTGDSNQPQHF	TGTGCCAGCAGCCTCTGGGGGACAGGGGATAGCAATCAGCCCCAGCATTTT
15	TRBD2	TRBV9	TRBJ2-7	NA	CASSVGSGGLYEQYF	TGTGCCAGCAGCGTAGGCAGCGGGGGCCTTTACGAGCAGTACTTC
14	NA	TRBV30	TRBJ2-3	NA	CAWSGGGSPDTQYF	TGTGCCTGGAGCGGGGGCGGGAGTCCAGATACGCAGTATTTT
12	NA	TRBV19	TRBJ2-1	NA	CASSIGLNEQFF	TGTGCCAGTAGTATAGGTCTCAATGAGCAGTTCTTC
15	NA	TRBV27	TRBJ1-1	NA	CASRLVGALNTEAFF	TGTGCCAGCAGATTAGTAGGGGCCTTGAACACTGAAGCTTTCTTT
14	NA	TRBV30	TRBJ1-4	NA	CAWAGGGRNEKLFF	TGTGCCTGGGCCGGGGGAGGACGTAATGAAAAACTGTTTTTT
14	NA	TRBV21-1	TRBJ2-3	NA	CASSQRRGEDTQYF	TGTGCCAGCAGCCAACGGAGGGGAGAAGATACGCAGTATTTT
14	TRBD2	TRBV4-2	TRBJ2-7	NA	CASTYPVDYAGGLF	TGTGCCAGCACCTACCCCGTCGACTATGCGGGGGGTCTCTTC
13	NA	TRBV3-1/TRBV3-2	TRBJ2-7	NA	CASSPSGLGEQYF	TGTGCCAGCAGCCCATCCGGACTGGGCGAGCAGTACTTC
16	TRBD1	TRBV5-1	TRBJ1-2	once	CASSLVPGGPGYGYTF	TGCGCCAGCAGCTTGGTCCCAGGGGGCCCGGGGTATGGCTACACCTTC
16	NA	TRBV5-1	TRBJ1-4	once	CASTQLGPGTNEKLFF	TGCGCCAGCACTCAACTGGGCCCGGGGACTAATGAAAAACTGTTTTTT
15	TRBD1	TRBV11-3	TRBJ1-2	NA	CASSLDFLDRDSYTF	TGTGCCAGCAGCTTAGATTTTTTGGACAGGGATAGCTACACCTTC
12	NA	TRBV6-5	TRBJ1-3	NA	CASSGSGNTIYF	TGTGCCAGCAGCGGGAGCGGAAACACCATATATTTT
17	NA	TRBV19	TRBJ1-1	NA	CASSSLLLGEMNTEAFF	TGTGCCAGTAGTTCCCTCCTGCTAGGAGAGATGAACACTGAAGCTTTCTTT
18	NA	TRBV19	TRBJ2-6	NA	CASSTPGDRSPGANVLTF	TGTGCCAGTAGTACCCCCGGTGATCGTTCGCCTGGGGCCAACGTCCTGACTTTC
15	NA	TRBV7-2	TRBJ1-3	NA	CASSLPGKAGNTIYF	TGTGCCAGCAGCTTACCGGGGAAGGCTGGAAACACCATATATTTT
16	NA	TRBV5-1	TRBJ2-2	NA	CASSLADSWNTGELFF	TGCGCCAGCAGCTTGGCTGACAGTTGGAACACCGGGGAGCTGTTTTTT
11	NA	TRBV20-1	TRBJ1-1	NA	CSARDSSEAFF	TGCAGTGCTAGAGACAGTTCTGAAGCTTTCTTT
15	NA	TRBV30	TRBJ2-1	once	CAWSPSGSSYNEQFF	TGTGCCTGGAGCCCGTCCGGGTCCTCCTACAATGAGCAGTTCTTC
15	TRBD1	TRBV6-5	TRBJ1-2	NA	CASSRITTGGDGYTF	TGTGCCAGCAGCCGTATTACAACAGGGGGCGATGGCTACACCTTC
17	TRBD2	TRBV11-3	TRBJ2-4	NA	CASSRPLAGGAKNIQYF	TGTGCCAGCAGCCGGCCACTAGCGGGGGGGGCCAAAAACATTCAGTACTTC
16	NA	TRBV18	TRBJ1-1	NA	CASSPPWDGGDTEAFF	TGTGCCAGCTCACCACCGTGGGACGGAGGGGACACTGAAGCTTTCTTT
15	NA	TRBV7-6	TRBJ1-4	NA	CASSFSGATNEKLFF	TGTGCCAGCAGCTTTTCGGGGGCAACTAATGAAAAACTGTTTTTT
14	TRBD1	TRBV19	TRBJ1-2	once	CASRRPGTGYGYTF	TGTGCCAGTAGGAGGCCCGGGACAGGGTATGGCTACACCTTC
15	TRBD1	TRBV3-1/TRBV3-2	TRBJ1-3	NA	CASSPTGGFGNTIYF	TGTGCCAGCAGCCCGACAGGGGGTTTCGGAAACACCATATATTTT
15	TRBD1	TRBV19	TRBJ1-3	NA	CASTYSTGAGNTIYF	TGTGCCAGTACCTATTCGACAGGGGCTGGAAACACCATATATTTT
16	TRBD2	TRBV24-1	TRBJ2-2	once	CATSDGLAGGAGELFF	TGTGCCACCAGTGATGGGTTAGCGGGAGGTGCCGGGGAGCTGTTTTTT
15	TRBD1	TRBV27	TRBJ2-5	NA	CASSSFGTGVETQYF	TGTGCCAGCAGTTCCTTCGGGACAGGGGTGGAGACCCAGTACTTC
15	TRBD2	TRBV18	TRBJ2-1	NA	CASSPGLAEYNEQFF	TGTGCCAGCTCACCAGGACTAGCGGAGTACAATGAGCAGTTCTTC
14	NA	TRBV7-2	TRBJ2-3	once	CASSLGRATDTQYF	TGTGCCAGCAGCTTAGGGCGGGCCACAGATACGCAGTATTTT
16	NA	TRBV21-1	TRBJ2-7	NA	CASSSPTGDASDEQYF	TGTGCCAGCAGCAGCCCCACAGGAGACGCTTCGGACGAGCAGTACTTC
14	NA	TRBV6-5	TRBJ1-5	NA	CASTPQGSNQPQHF	TGTGCCAGCACCCCGCAGGGTAGCAATCAGCCCCAGCATTTT
14	NA	TRBV7-9	TRBJ1-1	NA	CASSLNRGDTEAFF	TGTGCCAGCAGCTTAAATCGGGGTGACACTGAAGCTTTCTTT
14	TRBD1	TRBV2	TRBJ1-3	NA	CAGPEGDSGNTIYF	TGTGCCGGCCCCGAAGGGGACAGTGGAAACACCATATATTTT
14	NA	TRBV5-6	TRBJ2-7	many	CASRIYTQGYEQYF	TGTGCCAGCAGGATATATACTCAGGGGTACGAGCAGTACTTC
14	NA	TRBV6-5	TRBJ2-1	NA	CASSYFGLHNEQFF	TGTGCCAGCAGTTACTTCGGACTTCACAATGAGCAGTTCTTC
14	NA	TRBV7-3	TRBJ2-3	NA	CASSPSRGKDTQYF	TGTGCCAGCAGCCCGTCCCGGGGAAAAGATACGCAGTATTTT
17	NA	TRBV5-1	TRBJ2-1	NA	CASSLASGTPKDNEQFF	TGCGCCAGCAGCTTGGCCTCAGGGACTCCAAAAGACAATGAGCAGTTCTTC
15	NA	TRBV19	TRBJ1-3	NA	CASSIGAYSGNTIYF	TGTGCCAGTAGTATTGGGGCCTACTCTGGAAACACCATATATTTT
14	NA	TRBV5-1	TRBJ2-2	NA	CASRPTGTTGELFF	TGCGCCAGTCGCCCCACAGGGACCACCGGGGAGCTGTTTTTT
12	TRBD2	TRBV29-1	TRBJ2-3	NA	CSVTSGADTQYF	TGCAGCGTGACTAGCGGGGCAGATACGCAGTATTTT
19	TRBD2	TRBV6-2/TRBV6-3	TRBJ2-7	NA	CASSYERLAGASTVYEQYF	TGTGCCAGCAGCTATGAACGGCTAGCGGGAGCTTCTACGGTCTACGAGCAGTACTTC
15	NA	TRBV3-1/TRBV3-2	TRBJ2-7	NA	CASSQGRQVEYEQYF	TGTGCCAGCAGCCAAGGAAGACAGGTGGAATACGAGCAGTACTTC
14	TRBD1	TRBV5-1	TRBJ2-5	NA	CASSLGTEQETQYF	TGCGCCAGCAGCTTAGGGACAGAACAAGAGACCCAGTACTTC
12	NA	TRBV2	TRBJ1-2	NA	CASSSQGNGYTF	TGTGCCAGCAGTAGTCAGGGAAATGGCTACACCTTC
15	NA	TRBV5-1	TRBJ2-5	NA	CASSPAGTRGETQYF	TGCGCCAGCAGCCCGGCGGGGACCCGGGGGGAGACCCAGTACTTC
16	NA	TRBV19	TRBJ2-5	NA	CASSIDPGSTQETQYF	TGTGCCAGTAGTATAGATCCCGGGTCCACGCAAGAGACCCAGTACTTC
15	TRBD1	TRBV6-5	TRBJ1-6	NA	CASSRQGIDNSPLHF	TGTGCCAGCAGTAGACAGGGAATCGATAATTCACCCCTCCACTTT
15	TRBD1	TRBV30	TRBJ1-6	NA	CAWSIRQGAGSPLHF	TGTGCCTGGAGTATCAGGCAGGGGGCCGGCTCACCCCTCCACTTT